This T cell receptor beta chain was captured by sequencing in a study of control samples from healthy donors and cancer patients. TCRdb's table, derived via immunoSEQ multiplex PCR, lists solely in-frame clones and lacks some. The table includes some 140,000 clones, approximately 92% detected once. CDR3 size: 15 residues. Germline trimming cut 0 bases from V and 8 bases from J; bases unmatched to any gene: 6. Germline CDR1 ENHRY, CDR2 SYGVKD. The receptor was isolated from a man aged 30-40 years in good health. This rearrangement joins TRBV10-3 to TRBJ2-1; 8 positions agree with TRBD2. Sequencing used blood. The CDR3 loop is CAISESTSAKDEQFF. The CDR3, as DNA: TGTGCCATCAGTGAGTCGACTAGCGCGAAAGATGAGCAGTTCTTC.